This T cell receptor (beta chain) came from a study of lymphopenia after photon versus proton radiotherapy. General observations from the study: Authors raise, but do not show, better survival with proton therapy. After the lymphocyte nadir, photon-treated repertoires showed oligoclonal expansion, especially of CD8+ Temra cells.

On this clone: Its antigen remains unknown.

Using immunoSEQ multiplex PCR, the repertoire was profiled, and TCRdb retains in-frame clones only, with some absent. Counted here are 70,000 or so clones, roughly 91% occurring once; the ten biggest clones make up about 3%. CDR1 is SEHNR and CDR2 is FQNEAQ in the germline V gene (reference sequence). The CDR3 extends over 15 amino acids. Trimming took 1 base from V and 12 from J, leaving 19 bases between them. This sequence was found in a woman in her 70s with pancreatic cancer. Sequences were derived from peripheral blood, sampled from a patient treated with photon-based radiotherapy. The chain employs TRBV7-9 and TRBJ2-1; unclear D gene. CDR3 region: CASSLVLGVSARQFF. In nucleotides, the CDR3 is TGTGCCAGCAGCTTAGTATTAGGAGTTTCCGCGCGGCAGTTCTTC.